A selection of T cell receptor beta chains follows, all from one sample in a study of technical replicates of blood from several donors. The protocol was immunoSEQ multiplex PCR, while the TCRdb copy is restricted to in-frame clones and leaves out a portion. Of 75,000 to 100,000 clones in the sample, 94% were seen once. The specimen was T cells isolated from PBMCs. The source of these receptors is a human donor in good health. Both conserved end residues are trimmed from each CDR3.

v_call	j_call	cdr3_aa
TRBV15	TRBJ1-1	ATSTMDSLNTEAF
TRBV7-6	TRBJ2-3	ASSPRDSGSSTDTQY
TRBV6-1	TRBJ1-4	ASTSFPIPEEKLF
TRBV7-9	TRBJ2-5	ASSFRGYETQY
TRBV27	TRBJ2-2	ASSIDTGELF
TRBV11-3	TRBJ2-1	ASSAVQGSYNEQF
TRBV7-2	TRBJ2-7	ASSLGGASGVYEQY
TRBV29-1	TRBJ1-1	SGKQGYGTEAF
TRBV5-4	TRBJ2-5	ASSLVGGETQY
TRBV11-2	TRBJ2-5	ASSLVGGRFQETQY
TRBV25-1	TRBJ2-5	ASSEGWGRPFQETQY
TRBV29-1	TRBJ2-1	SVVGGGPAQF
TRBV15	TRBJ2-1	ATSGSGEQF
TRBV28	TRBJ1-2	ASSSPHWTGSYGYT
TRBV11-2	TRBJ1-2	AIRPGGLYGYT
TRBV18	TRBJ1-2	ASSPADQSGYGYT
TRBV7-8	TRBJ1-2	ASSADRGRVNGYT
TRBV7-9	TRBJ1-2	ASSSIYRDGYT
TRBV5-1	TRBJ1-2	ASSLTDNYYGYT
TRBV25-1	TRBJ2-2	ASSDPVDRPNTGELF
TRBV19	TRBJ1-4	ARVARSNPTTNEKLF
TRBV7-9	TRBJ2-3	ASSLGLSSTDTQY
TRBV6-9	TRBJ2-1	ARTGTRHNEQF
TRBV6-1	TRBJ2-3	ASSETQGTSGSTDTQY
TRBV6-1	TRBJ2-7	ASSTSGATYEQY
TRBV6-1	TRBJ2-2	ASSDLVSGGAEGEELF
TRBV7-9	TRBJ2-1	ASSFTGGEQF
TRBV7-9	TRBJ2-1	ASSLGHNLRNEQF
TRBV30	TRBJ2-7	AWGRGATYEQY
TRBV2	TRBJ1-1	ASSEGAGGFTEAF
TRBV29-1	TRBJ2-5	SVEDLVLSQY
TRBV7-7	TRBJ2-3	ASSPDYLKNTQY
TRBV2	TRBJ2-1	ASKRLGPNEQF
TRBV5-1	TRBJ2-1	ASSLVGDTYNEQF
TRBV5-1	TRBJ2-1	ASSLGGTGKNEQF
TRBV9	TRBJ2-1	ASSVAFGTSGMSVNEQF
TRBV30	TRBJ2-1	AWSGYSYNEQF
TRBV11-2	TRBJ1-1	ASVLQVNTEAF
TRBV30	TRBJ1-2	AWSLTTGGSRT
TRBV6-1	TRBJ1-5	ASSGTGGSNSNQPQH
TRBV5-1	TRBJ2-3	ASSLEPGFGDTQY
TRBV18	TRBJ2-7	ASSPQTYEQY
TRBV19	TRBJ2-5	ASGFRTRSQETQY
TRBV28	TRBJ1-2	ATSVGLGSGYT
TRBV5-1	TRBJ1-6	ASQNRVGSPLH
TRBV28	TRBJ2-7	ASSRTSGTGALEQY
TRBV4-1	TRBJ2-1	ASMGLDDYNEQF
TRBV4-1	TRBJ1-1	ASSQGFHAGFDTEAF
TRBV2	TRBJ2-5	ASSPGTGGSQETQY